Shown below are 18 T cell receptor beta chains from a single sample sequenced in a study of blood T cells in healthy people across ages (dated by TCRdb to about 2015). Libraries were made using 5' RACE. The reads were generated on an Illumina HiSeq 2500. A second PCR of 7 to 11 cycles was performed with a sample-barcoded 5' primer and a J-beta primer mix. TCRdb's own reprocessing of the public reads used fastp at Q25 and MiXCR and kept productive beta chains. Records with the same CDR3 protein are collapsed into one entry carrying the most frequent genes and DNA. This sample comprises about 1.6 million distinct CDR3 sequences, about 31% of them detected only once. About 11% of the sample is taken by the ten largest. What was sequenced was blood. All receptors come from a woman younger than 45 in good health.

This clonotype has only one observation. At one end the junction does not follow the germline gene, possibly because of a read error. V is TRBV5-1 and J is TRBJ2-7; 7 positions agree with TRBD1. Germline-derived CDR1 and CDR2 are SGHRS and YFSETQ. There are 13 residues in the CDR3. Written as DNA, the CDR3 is TGCACCAGCAGCTCGGACAGGACCTACGAGCAGTACTTC. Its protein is CTSSSDRTYEQYF.

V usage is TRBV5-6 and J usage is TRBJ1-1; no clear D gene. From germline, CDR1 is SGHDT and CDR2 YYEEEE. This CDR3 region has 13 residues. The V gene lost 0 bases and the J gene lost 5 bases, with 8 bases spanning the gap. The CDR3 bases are TGTGCCAGCAGCTTGGGGTCCGAAACTGAAGCTTTCTTT. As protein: CASSLGSETEAFF.

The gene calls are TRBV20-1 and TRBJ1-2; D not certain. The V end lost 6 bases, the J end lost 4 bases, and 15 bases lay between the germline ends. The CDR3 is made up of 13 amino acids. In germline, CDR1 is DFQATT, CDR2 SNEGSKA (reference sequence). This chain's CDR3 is CSALGPETYGYTF. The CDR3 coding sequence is TGCAGTGCCCTCGGGCCGGAGACCTATGGCTACACCTTC.

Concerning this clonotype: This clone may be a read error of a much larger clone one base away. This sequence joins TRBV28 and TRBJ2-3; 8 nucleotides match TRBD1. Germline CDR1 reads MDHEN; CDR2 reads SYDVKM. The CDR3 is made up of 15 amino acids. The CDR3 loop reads CASRSQGGATDTRYF. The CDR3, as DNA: TGTGCCAGCAGATCACAGGGGGGCGCTACAGATACGCGGTATTTT.

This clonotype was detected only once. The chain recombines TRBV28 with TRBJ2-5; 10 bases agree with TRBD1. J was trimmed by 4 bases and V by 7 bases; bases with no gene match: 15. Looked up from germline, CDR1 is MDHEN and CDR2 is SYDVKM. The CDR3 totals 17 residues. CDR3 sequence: CASIPGLGQGQRETQYF. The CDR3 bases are TGTGCCAGCATTCCAGGCCTGGGACAGGGGCAAAGAGAGACCCAGTACTTC.

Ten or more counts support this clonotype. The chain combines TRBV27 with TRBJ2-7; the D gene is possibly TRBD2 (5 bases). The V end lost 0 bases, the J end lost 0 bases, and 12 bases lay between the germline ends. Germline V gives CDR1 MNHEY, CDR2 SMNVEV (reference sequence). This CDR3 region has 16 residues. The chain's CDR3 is CASSLSGARGSYEQYF. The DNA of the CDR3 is TGTGCCAGCAGTTTATCGGGAGCCCGCGGCTCCTACGAGCAGTACTTC.

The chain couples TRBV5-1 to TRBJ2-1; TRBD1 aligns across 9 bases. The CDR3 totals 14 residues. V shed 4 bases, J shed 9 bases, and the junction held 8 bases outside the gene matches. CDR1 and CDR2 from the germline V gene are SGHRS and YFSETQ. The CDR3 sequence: CASSLQGASPEQFF. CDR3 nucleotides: TGCGCCAGCAGCCTACAGGGGGCGAGTCCTGAGCAGTTCTTC.

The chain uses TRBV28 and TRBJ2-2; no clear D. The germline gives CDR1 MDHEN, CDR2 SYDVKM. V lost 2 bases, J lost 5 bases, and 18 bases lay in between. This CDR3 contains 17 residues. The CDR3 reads CASSLRSRARWTGELFF. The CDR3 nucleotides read TGTGCCAGCAGTTTACGGTCGAGAGCCCGGTGGACCGGGGAGCTGTTTTTT.

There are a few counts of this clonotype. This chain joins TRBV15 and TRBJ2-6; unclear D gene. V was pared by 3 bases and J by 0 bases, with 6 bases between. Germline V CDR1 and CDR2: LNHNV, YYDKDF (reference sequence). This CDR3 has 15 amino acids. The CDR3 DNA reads TGTGCCACCAGCAGGATCGGCTCTGGGGCCAACGTCCTGACTTTC. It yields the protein CATSRIGSGANVLTF.

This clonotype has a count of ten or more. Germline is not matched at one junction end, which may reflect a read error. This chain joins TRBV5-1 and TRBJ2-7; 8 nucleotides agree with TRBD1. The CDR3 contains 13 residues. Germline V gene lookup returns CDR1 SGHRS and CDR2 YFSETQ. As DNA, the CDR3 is TGTGCCAGCAGCGTAGACAGGGGCTACGAGCAGTACTTC. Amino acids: CASSVDRGYEQYF.

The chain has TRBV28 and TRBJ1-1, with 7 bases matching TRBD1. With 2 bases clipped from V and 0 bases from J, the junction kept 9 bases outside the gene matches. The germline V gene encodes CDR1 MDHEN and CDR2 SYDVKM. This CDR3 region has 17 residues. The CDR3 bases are TGTGCCAGCAGTTTAGTCAGGGGGGCGGTAGTGAACACTGAAGCTTTCTTT. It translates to CASSLVRGAVVNTEAFF.

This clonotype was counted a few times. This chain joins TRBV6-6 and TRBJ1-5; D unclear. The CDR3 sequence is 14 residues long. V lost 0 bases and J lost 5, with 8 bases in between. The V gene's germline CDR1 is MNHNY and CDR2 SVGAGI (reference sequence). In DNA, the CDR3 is TGTGCCAGCAGTTACTCGGACTCATATCAGCCCCAGCATTTT. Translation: CASSYSDSYQPQHF.

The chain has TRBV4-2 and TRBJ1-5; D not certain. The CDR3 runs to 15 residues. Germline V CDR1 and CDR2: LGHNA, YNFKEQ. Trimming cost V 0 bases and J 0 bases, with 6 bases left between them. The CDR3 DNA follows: TGTGCCAGCAGCCAAGATTGGGTTAGCAATCAGCCCCAGCATTTT. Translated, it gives CASSQDWVSNQPQHF.

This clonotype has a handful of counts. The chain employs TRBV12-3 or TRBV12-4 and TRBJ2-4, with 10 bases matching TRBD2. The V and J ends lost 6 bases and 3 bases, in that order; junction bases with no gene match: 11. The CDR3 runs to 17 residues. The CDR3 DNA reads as TGTGCCAGCAGCCTTAGGACTAGCGGAAGGGTCAAAAACATTCAGTACTTC. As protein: CASSLRTSGRVKNIQYF.

CDR3 sequence (DNA): TGTGCCAGCAGTGAAGCGAAGGGCGGCTACACCTTC. Encoded protein: CASSEAKGGYTF. This chain uses TRBV2 with TRBJ1-2; D gene ambiguous. Trimming took off 0 bases at V and 8 bases at J, with 7 bases between the two ends. The germline V gene has CDR1 SNHLY and CDR2 FYNNEI. The CDR3 is made up of 12 amino acids.

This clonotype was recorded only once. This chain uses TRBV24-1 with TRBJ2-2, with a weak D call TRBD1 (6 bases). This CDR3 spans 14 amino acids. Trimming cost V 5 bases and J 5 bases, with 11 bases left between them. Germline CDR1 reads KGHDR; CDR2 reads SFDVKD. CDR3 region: CATSGPDSTGELFF. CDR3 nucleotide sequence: TGTGCCACCAGTGGCCCGGACAGTACCGGGGAGCTGTTTTTT.

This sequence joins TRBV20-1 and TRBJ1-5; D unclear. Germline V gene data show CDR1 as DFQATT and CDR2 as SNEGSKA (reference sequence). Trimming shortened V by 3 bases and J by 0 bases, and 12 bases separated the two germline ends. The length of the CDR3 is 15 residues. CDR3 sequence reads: CSASTGDYSNQPQHF. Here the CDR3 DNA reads TGCAGTGCTAGCACCGGGGATTATAGCAATCAGCCCCAGCATTTT.

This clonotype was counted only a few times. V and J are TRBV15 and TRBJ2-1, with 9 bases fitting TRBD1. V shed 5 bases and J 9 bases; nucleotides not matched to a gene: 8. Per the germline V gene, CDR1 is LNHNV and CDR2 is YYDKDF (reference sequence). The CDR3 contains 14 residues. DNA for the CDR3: TGTGCCACCAGCTCCGGGACAGGGATTATTGAGCAGTTCTTC. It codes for CATSSGTGIIEQFF.